The next 12 T cell receptor beta chains were all read from a single sample in a study of T cell responses to AZD1222 COVID-19 vaccine. Clones were read by immunoSEQ multiplex PCR, and TCRdb kept only the in-frame ones, dropping some. This repertoire shows about 110,000 clones, 92% found once; its top ten account for 1% to 1.5%. This material consisted of peripheral blood, taken on day 0 of AZD1222 vaccination. The receptor set was obtained from an adult in good health.

The chain links TRBV19 to TRBJ1-1, with 8 positions matching TRBD1. This CDR3 has 14 residues. J gave up 4 bases and V 5 bases, and 6 bases lay outside the gene matches. Germline CDR1 reads LNHDA; CDR2 reads SQIVND (reference sequence). For the CDR3, the DNA is TGTGCCAGTAGTCAACAGGGGGGCGTCACTGAAGCTTTCTTT. This encodes CASSQQGGVTEAFF.

V is TRBV5-4 and J is TRBJ1-1, with D perhaps TRBD1 (6 bases). The CDR3 spans 15 residues. Germline values: CDR1 SGHNT, CDR2 YYREEE (reference sequence). Trimming stripped 0 bases from V and 3 bases from J, with 12 bases between. The CDR3 loop is CASSLATGKDTEAFF. Here the CDR3 DNA reads TGTGCCAGCAGCTTGGCCACAGGGAAGGACACTGAAGCTTTCTTT.

The chain couples TRBV7-3 to TRBJ2-2; 9 bases align to TRBD1. V trimming: 2 bases; J trimming: 7 bases; junction bases outside the gene matches: 5. CDR3 length: 15 residues. Germline lookup yields CDR1 SGHTA and CDR2 FQGTGA. CDR3 DNA: TGTGCCAGCAGCTTAGGGACAGGGTCTGGCGGGGAGCTGTTTTTT. Protein product: CASSLGTGSGGELFF.

This sequence joins TRBV11-2 and TRBJ1-3, with D unclear. This CDR3 has 11 residues. CDR1 SGHAT and CDR2 FQNNGV come from the germline V gene. Trimming left V 7 bases short and J 8 bases short, with 9 bases between. The CDR3 region is CASKKAYTIYF. CDR3 in DNA: TGTGCCAGCAAGAAGGCGTACACCATATATTTT.

CDR3 nucleotides: TGTGCTAGTGGTCCCCCGACAGGGCGGACTGAAGCTTTCTTT. It translates to CASGPPTGRTEAFF. The chain employs TRBV12-5 and TRBJ1-1; 7 bases match TRBD1. Germline-derived CDR1 and CDR2 are LGHNT and FRNRAP. This CDR3 spans 14 amino acids. With V trimmed by 5 bases and J by 5 bases, 8 bases remained unmatched.

This chain joins TRBV30 and TRBJ1-1; TRBD1 is a possible D gene (5 bases). The CDR3 consists of 13 residues. Per the germline V gene, CDR1 is GTSNPN and CDR2 is SVGIG (reference sequence). The V end was cut by 0 bases, the J end by 2 bases, with 7 bases between. This chain's CDR3 is CAWSVDSNTEAFF. CDR3 sequence (DNA): TGTGCCTGGAGTGTTGACAGCAACACTGAAGCTTTCTTT.

The CDR3 region has the DNA TGTGCCAGCAGTCCTTCCACCTACGAGCAGTACTTC. Translation gives CASSPSTYEQYF. The chain combines TRBV12-3 or TRBV12-4 with TRBJ2-7; unclear D gene. CDR3 length: 12 residues. Trimming removed 5 bases from V and 2 bases from J, with 7 bases in between.

The chain has TRBV9 and TRBJ2-2; D not certain. From germline, CDR1 is SGDLS and CDR2 YYNGEE. Trimming left V 0 bases short and J 1 base short, with 1 base between. The length of the CDR3 is 13 residues. CDR3: CASSVGNTGELFF. The DNA for the CDR3 is TGTGCCAGCAGCGTAGGGAACACCGGGGAGCTGTTTTTT.

The CDR3 spells CASSLDSRVSGYTF. The CDR3 coding sequence is TGTGCCAGCAGCCTAGACTCCAGGGTTTCTGGCTACACCTTC. The rearrangement uses TRBV7-2 and TRBJ1-2; D is perhaps TRBD1 (5 bases). The CDR3 covers 14 residues. V dropped 5 bases and J dropped 7 bases, with 17 bases sitting between them. Germline V CDR1 and CDR2: SGHTA, FQGNSA.

This chain joins TRBV23-1 and TRBJ2-1; 8 nucleotides align to TRBD1. TRBV23-1 is given ORF status, its function remaining uncertain. With V trimmed by 0 bases and J by 4 bases, 11 bases remained unmatched. The CDR3 has 18 residues. CDR3 loop: CASSQSVPDRVPYNEQFF. CDR3 DNA: TGCGCCAGCAGTCAATCCGTTCCGGACAGGGTACCTTACAATGAGCAGTTCTTC.

The chain links TRBV7-2 to TRBJ2-5; D is unresolved. V lost 1 base and J 2 bases, leaving 8 bases between the germline ends. Germline CDR1 SGHTA, CDR2 FQGNSA. The CDR3 extends over 14 amino acids. The CDR3 is CASSLGGSQETQYF. CDR3 sequence (DNA): TGTGCCAGCAGCTTAGGTGGCAGTCAAGAGACCCAGTACTTC.

This chain joins TRBV21-1 and TRBJ2-7; TRBD1 is the table's D call, not checked against the DNA. TRBV21-1 is given as a pseudogene. The CDR3 runs to 15 residues. CDR3 bases: TGTGCCAGCATCCTGTTTTTATCCAGGGCCGACGAGCAGTACTTC. This codes for CASILFLSRADEQYF.